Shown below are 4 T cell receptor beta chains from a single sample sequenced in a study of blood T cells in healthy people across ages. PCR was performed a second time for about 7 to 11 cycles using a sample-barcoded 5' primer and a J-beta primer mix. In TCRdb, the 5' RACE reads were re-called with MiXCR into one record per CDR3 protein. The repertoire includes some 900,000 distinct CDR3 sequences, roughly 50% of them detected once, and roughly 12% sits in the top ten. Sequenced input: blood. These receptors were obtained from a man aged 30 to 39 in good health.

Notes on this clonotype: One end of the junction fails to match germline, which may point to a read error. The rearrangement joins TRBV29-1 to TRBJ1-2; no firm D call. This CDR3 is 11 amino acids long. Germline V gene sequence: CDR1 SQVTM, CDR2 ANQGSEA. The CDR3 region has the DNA TGCAGCGTTGTAGCTTCTAATGGCTGCACCTTC. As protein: CSVVASNGCTF.

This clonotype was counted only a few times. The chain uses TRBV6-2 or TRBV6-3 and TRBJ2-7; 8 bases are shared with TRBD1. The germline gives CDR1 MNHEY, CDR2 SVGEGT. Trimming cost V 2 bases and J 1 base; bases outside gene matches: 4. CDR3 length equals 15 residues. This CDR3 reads CASSYPGTGSYEQYF. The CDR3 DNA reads TGTGCCAGCAGTTACCCCGGGACAGGATCCTACGAGCAGTACTTC.

The DNA of the CDR3 is TGTGCCAGCAGATTCTTTAATGACAGAACCTACGAGCAGTACTTC. Its translation: CASRFFNDRTYEQYF. The chain joins TRBV6-5 to TRBJ2-7; D is possibly TRBD1 (5 bases). The V gene lost 6 bases and the J gene lost 2 bases, with 17 bases spanning the gap. Germline CDR1 and CDR2: MNHEY and SVGAGI. The CDR3 is 15 amino acids.

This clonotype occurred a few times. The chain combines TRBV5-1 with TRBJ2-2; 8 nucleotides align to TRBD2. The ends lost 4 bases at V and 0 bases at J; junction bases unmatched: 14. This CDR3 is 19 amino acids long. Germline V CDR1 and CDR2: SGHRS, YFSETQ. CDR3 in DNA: TGCGCCAGCAGCCTTAGCGGGGTCTTGCGGGGTTCGAACACCGGGGAGCTGTTTTTT. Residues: CASSLSGVLRGSNTGELFF.